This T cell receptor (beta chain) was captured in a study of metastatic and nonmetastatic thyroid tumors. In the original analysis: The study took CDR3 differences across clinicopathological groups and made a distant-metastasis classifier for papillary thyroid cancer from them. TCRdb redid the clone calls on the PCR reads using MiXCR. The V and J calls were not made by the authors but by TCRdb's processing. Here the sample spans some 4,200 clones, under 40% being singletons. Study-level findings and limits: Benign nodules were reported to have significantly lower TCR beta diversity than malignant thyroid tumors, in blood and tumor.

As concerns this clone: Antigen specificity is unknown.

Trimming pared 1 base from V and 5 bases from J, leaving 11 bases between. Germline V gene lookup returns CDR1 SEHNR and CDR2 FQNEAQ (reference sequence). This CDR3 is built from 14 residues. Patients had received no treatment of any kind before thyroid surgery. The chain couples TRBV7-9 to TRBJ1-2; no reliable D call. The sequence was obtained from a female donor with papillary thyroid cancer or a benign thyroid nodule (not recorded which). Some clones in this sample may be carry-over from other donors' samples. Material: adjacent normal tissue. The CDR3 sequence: CASSLGRQGYGYTF. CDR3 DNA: TGTGCCAGCAGCTTAGGTCGACAAGGGTATGGCTACACCTTC.